Each of the 13 T cell receptor beta chains below was sequenced from the same sample in a study of PD-1 blockade in mismatch repair-deficient tumors. Clones were read by immunoSEQ multiplex PCR, and TCRdb kept only the in-frame ones, dropping some. The repertoire holds some 45,000 clones, with around three quarters as singletons. This specimen was PBMCs, taken before pembrolizumab treatment. The receptor set was obtained from an adult with mismatch repair-deficient cancer.

The rearrangement links TRBV6-5 to TRBJ2-2; D call uncertain. From germline, CDR1 is MNHEY and CDR2 SVGAGI. The CDR3 covers 14 residues. V was shortened by 5 bases and J by 3 bases, with 10 bases between the two germline ends. CDR3 sequence reads: CASSARPDTGELFF. The CDR3 DNA follows: TGTGCCAGCAGTGCGCGACCGGACACCGGGGAGCTGTTTTTT.

The chain couples TRBV18 to TRBJ1-1; 11 bases map to TRBD1. CDR1 is KGHSH, CDR2 LQKENI, per germline. J gave up 6 bases and V 0 bases, and 9 bases lay outside the gene matches. The CDR3 spans 17 residues. The CDR3 protein is CASSPPDRGRIVAEAFF. Written as DNA, the CDR3 is TGTGCCAGCTCACCACCGGACAGGGGGCGAATTGTAGCTGAAGCTTTCTTT.

The CDR3 protein is CASQDRGHEQYF. The DNA of the CDR3 is TGTGCCAGCCAGGACAGGGGCCACGAGCAGTACTTC. This chain links TRBV27 with TRBJ2-7, with 9 bases that match TRBD1. V lost 8 bases and J lost 5; bases outside the gene matches: 4. This CDR3 contains 12 residues. Germline V gives CDR1 MNHEY, CDR2 SMNVEV (reference sequence).

The chain joins TRBV6-5 to TRBJ2-2; the match to TRBD1 covers 7 bases. V dropped 6 bases and J dropped 2; count of bases not matched to a gene: 3. In germline, CDR1 is MNHEY, CDR2 SVGAGI. This CDR3 is 14 amino acids long. The CDR3 sequence: CASSDRVNTGELFF. CDR3 DNA sequence: TGTGCCAGCAGCGACAGGGTCAACACCGGGGAGCTGTTTTTT.

This chain's CDR3 is CSVDRTQETQYF. CDR3 coding DNA: TGCAGCGTTGACCGCACCCAAGAGACCCAGTACTTC. V gene TRBV29-1 combines with J gene TRBJ2-5; D not resolved. The V gene's germline CDR1 is SQVTM and CDR2 ANQGSEA. The V and J ends lost 3 bases and 1 base respectively, with 6 bases between them. The CDR3 covers 12 residues.

This clone occurred a few times. For the CDR3, the DNA is TGCGCCAGCAGTGCCCAAGAGAACACCGGGGAGCTGTTTTTT. Translated: CASSAQENTGELFF. The V call is TRBV10-1, the J call TRBJ2-2; D call uncertain. CDR1 WNHNN and CDR2 SYGVQD come from the germline V gene (reference sequence). The V end lost 4 bases, the J end lost 1 base, and 7 bases lay between the germline ends. There are 14 residues in the CDR3.

The chain employs TRBV9 and TRBJ1-1; TRBD1 matches at 8 bases. The J segment lost 5 bases and the V segment lost 3 bases, leaving 6 bases of the junction unmatched. Germline V gene lookup returns CDR1 SGDLS and CDR2 YYNGEE. This CDR3 has 14 residues. The CDR3 loop reads CASSAQGAGTEAFF. In nucleotides, the CDR3 is TGTGCCAGCAGCGCTCAGGGGGCCGGGACTGAAGCTTTCTTT.

The J gene is TRBJ2-1, the V gene TRBV19; D gene unclear. The length of the CDR3 is 13 residues. V was cut by 2 bases and J by 5 bases, with 7 bases left in between. Germline assignment: CDR1 LNHDA and CDR2 SQIVND (reference sequence). In nucleotides, the CDR3 is TGTGCCAGTAGTATAAGTGGGGACAATGAGCAGTTCTTC. It codes for CASSISGDNEQFF.

The CDR3 DNA sequence: TGTGCCAGCAGCTTTGTACCCCAAGAGACCCAGTACTTC. This translates into CASSFVPQETQYF. The chain carries TRBV7-2 and TRBJ2-5; D remains unclear. Germline V lookup: CDR1 SGHTA, CDR2 FQGNSA. The CDR3 runs 13 residues. V shed 3 bases and J shed 1 base, with 6 bases lying between them.

This chain links TRBV18 with TRBJ1-2; D gene unclear. From germline, CDR1 is KGHSH and CDR2 LQKENI. The CDR3 runs to 15 residues. V lost 0 bases to trimming and J lost 2 bases, with 10 bases between them. The chain's CDR3 is CASSPPGMTNYGYTF. CDR3 bases: TGTGCCAGCTCACCACCCGGCATGACCAACTATGGCTACACCTTC.

V usage is TRBV13 and J usage is TRBJ2-1; tentatively, D is TRBD2 (6 bases). The CDR3 has 15 residues. The V end was cut by 5 bases, the J end by 7 bases, with 18 bases between. Per germline, CDR1 PRHDT and CDR2 FYEKMQ (reference sequence). CDR3: CASSQQDWTKNEQFF. Here the CDR3 DNA reads TGTGCCAGCAGCCAACAAGACTGGACTAAAAATGAGCAGTTCTTC.

The chain uses TRBV7-6 and TRBJ2-5; no clear D. This CDR3 has 15 residues. Germline CDR1 reads SGHVS; CDR2 reads FNYEAQ. Trimming left V 4 bases short and J 1 base short, with 13 bases between. This chain's CDR3 is CASSSRRPPQETQYF. Written as DNA, the CDR3 is TGTGCCAGCAGCTCACGAAGGCCTCCCCAAGAGACCCAGTACTTC.

This clone is a singleton in its sample. This CDR3 reads CARSSDYEQYF. CDR3 coding DNA: TGCGCCAGGTCGTCGGACTACGAGCAGTACTTC. This rearrangement joins TRBV5-1 to TRBJ2-7; D call uncertain. The CDR3 runs 11 residues. Trimming took 8 bases from V and 3 from J, leaving 9 bases between them. Germline assignment: CDR1 SGHRS and CDR2 YFSETQ.